What follows is one TCR beta chain and its context. Methods used by the authors: Reference gene primers were amplified, and this amplification served to estimate nucleated cell counts. Profiled with immunoSEQ multiplex PCR; TCRdb holds only in-frame clones, not every one. The V and J calls and clone size were taken over from that table, and D and trimming were inferred from the DNA. This sample has some 350,000 clones, with 91% found just once. V lost 9 bases, J lost 0 bases, and 17 bases stayed unmatched. The CDR3 is made up of 19 amino acids. Germline V lookup: CDR1 MNHEY, CDR2 SMNVEV (reference sequence). The data belong to a study of blood T cell repertoires in COVID-19. Study in general: Specimens from acute and convalescent COVID-19 originated in the United States, Italy and Spain. PBMCs, B-cell-depleted T cells, or T cells were the source of the cDNA or gDNA that made up the material.

The source is a woman in her late teens or twenties who had recovered from COVID-19. V and J are TRBV27 and TRBJ2-6; TRBD1 agrees at 7 bases. The sequencing sample was made of peripheral blood. CDR3 region: CASRERQGLLLSGANVLTF. The CDR3 nucleotides read TGTGCCAGTAGAGAAAGACAGGGCCTCCTCCTCTCTGGGGCCAACGTCCTGACTTTC.